The 14 T cell receptor beta chains reported below all come from one sample, sequenced in a study of blood T cells in healthy people across ages. The second PCR ran 7 to 11 cycles with a sample-barcoded 5' primer and J-beta primers. MiXCR was run by TCRdb on the 5' RACE reads, yielding one entry per CDR3 protein. The sample lists about 1,500,000 distinct CDR3 sequences, 42% occurring once. The specimen sequenced was blood. These TCRs come from a woman aged 18-35 years in good health.

V and J are TRBV12-3 or TRBV12-4 and TRBJ2-5, with TRBD2 as a possible D gene (7 bases). This CDR3 has 14 residues. The V end lost 8 bases, the J end lost 4 bases, and 17 bases lay between the germline ends. The CDR3 bases are TGTGCCAGCCGACTTACGGGGGGCCTAGAGACCCAGTACTTC. Protein sequence: CASRLTGGLETQYF.

The chain uses TRBV20-1 and TRBJ2-1, with TRBD1 identical over 7 bases. CDR1 and CDR2 (germline): DFQATT, SNEGSKA (reference sequence). V was clipped by 4 bases and J by 9 bases; unmatched bases: 6. This CDR3 region has 12 residues. The CDR3 nucleotides read TGCAGTGCTAACAGGGGTCTTGGTGAGCAGTTCTTC. Translating gives CSANRGLGEQFF.

The rearrangement links TRBV4-2 to TRBJ2-1; 11 bases are shared with TRBD2. This CDR3 is 18 amino acids long. The germline CDR1 and CDR2 sequences are LGHNA and YNFKEQ. V was clipped by 1 base and J by 0 bases; unmatched bases: 5. CDR3 amino acids: CASSQASGLAVSYNEQFF. Here the CDR3 DNA reads TGTGCCAGCAGCCAAGCCTCGGGACTAGCGGTCTCCTACAATGAGCAGTTCTTC.

This clonotype occurred a few times. This chain connects TRBV7-8 to TRBJ1-4; D may be TRBD1 (5 bases). Trimming took off 1 base at V and 0 bases at J, with 6 bases between the two ends. Germline CDR1 and CDR2: SGHVS and FQNEAQ. This CDR3 has 15 residues. The CDR3 here is CASSLDRSTNEKLFF. CDR3 DNA: TGTGCCAGCAGCTTAGACAGGTCAACTAATGAAAAACTGTTTTTT. Full variable domain (remainder filled in from reference TRBV7-8 and TRBJ1-4): GAGVSQSPRYKVAKRGQDVALRCDPISGHVSLFWYQQALGQGPEFLTYFQNEAQLDKSGLPSDRFFAERPEGSVSTLKIQRTQQEDSAVYLCASSLDRSTNEKLFFGSGTQLSVL.

The chain links TRBV19 to TRBJ2-3, with a tentative D call TRBD2 (6 bases). CDR3 length equals 16 residues. Germline lookup yields CDR1 LNHDA and CDR2 SQIVND (reference sequence). V was trimmed by 7 bases and J by 0 bases, leaving 17 bases between them. CDR3 sequence: CASTSDRDLSTDTQYF. The CDR3 coding sequence is TGTGCCAGTACCTCAGACCGGGACTTGAGCACAGATACGCAGTATTTT.

In its sample, this clonotype was seen a few times. This chain joins TRBV20-1 and TRBJ1-2; D may be TRBD1 (5 bases). The CDR3 consists of 14 residues. Germline-derived CDR1 and CDR2 are DFQATT and SNEGSKA (reference sequence). The germline V and J ends were trimmed by 6 bases and 3 bases, with 17 bases remaining between them. In DNA form, the CDR3 reads TGCAGTGCCCGGAAGAGGGGAGGAGACTATGGCTACACCTTC. Its translation: CSARKRGGDYGYTF.

The chain has TRBV7-8 and TRBJ2-5; D gene ambiguous. The CDR3 is 14 residues long. CDR1 and CDR2 (germline): SGHVS, FQNEAQ. V lost 0 bases and J 11 bases, leaving 16 bases between the germline ends. In DNA, the CDR3 is TGTGCCAGCAGCTTAGCGAGTATCGGCAATGAGCAGTACTTC. Translating it yields CASSLASIGNEQYF.

The CDR3 is CASSFWGVDTGELFF. The CDR3 region has the DNA TGTGCCAGCAGTTTCTGGGGGGTAGACACCGGGGAGCTGTTTTTT. The chain combines TRBV28 with TRBJ2-2; TRBD2 might be the D (6 bases). The CDR3 totals 15 residues. Germline CDR1 is MDHEN and CDR2 is SYDVKM. V was cut by 3 bases and J by 3 bases, with 11 bases left in between.

The J gene is TRBJ2-1, the V gene TRBV9; 7 bases agree with TRBD1. The germline gives CDR1 SGDLS, CDR2 YYNGEE. J lost 5 bases, V lost 1 base, and 3 bases had no gene match. The CDR3 has 14 residues. This CDR3 is CASSVQGENNEQFF. CDR3 nucleotide sequence: TGTGCCAGCAGCGTACAGGGGGAGAACAATGAGCAGTTCTTC.

V and J are TRBV10-3 and TRBJ2-5; tentative D call: TRBD2 (7 bases). The V end lost 3 bases, the J end lost 11 bases, and 25 bases lay between the germline ends. CDR1 is ENHRY and CDR2 is SYGVKD in the germline V gene. The CDR3 totals 16 residues. CDR3 protein: CAISEGGAAHLDEQYF. DNA for the CDR3: TGTGCCATCAGTGAAGGGGGGGCCGCTCACTTGGATGAGCAGTACTTC.

This chain links TRBV20-1 with TRBJ2-2; 7 nucleotides agree with TRBD2. CDR1 is DFQATT and CDR2 is SNEGSKA in the germline V gene (reference sequence). The CDR3 contains 16 residues. Trimming took 6 bases from V and 7 from J; bases not matched to a gene: 17. The DNA of the CDR3 is TGCAGTGCCGCGCCTCCGGGACGAGCGGGAAACGGGGAGCTGTTTTTT. Its protein product is CSAAPPGRAGNGELFF.

The sample holds a few counts of this clonotype. This chain connects TRBV20-1 to TRBJ1-1, with D perhaps matching TRBD1 (5 bases). Per the germline V gene, CDR1 is DFQATT and CDR2 is SNEGSKA (reference sequence). CDR3 length: 14 amino acids. V lost 3 bases and J lost 0, with 11 bases in between. This CDR3 reads CSAREGLMNTEAFF. The CDR3, as DNA: TGCAGTGCTAGGGAGGGACTCATGAACACTGAAGCTTTCTTT.

This clonotype was detected only a few times. This chain uses TRBV5-6 with TRBJ1-6; D is undetermined. The V end was cut by 4 bases, the J end by 0 bases, with 17 bases between. Germline CDR1 and CDR2: SGHDT and YYEEEE. The CDR3 loop spans 18 amino acids. Here the CDR3 reads CASSPGRIASSYNSPLHF. In DNA form, the CDR3 reads TGTGCCAGCAGCCCCGGGAGGATTGCTAGCTCCTATAATTCACCCCTCCACTTT.

In this sample, this clonotype turned up many times. At one boundary the junction diverges from the germline segment, which might be a read error. The gene calls are TRBV7-2 and TRBJ2-3, with no clear D. Germline V gene sequence: CDR1 SGHTA, CDR2 FQGNSA. This CDR3 contains 14 residues. CDR3 DNA: TGTGCCAGCAGTTTAGTCGTCAGCACAGATACGCAGTATTTT. It encodes CASSLVVSTDTQYF.